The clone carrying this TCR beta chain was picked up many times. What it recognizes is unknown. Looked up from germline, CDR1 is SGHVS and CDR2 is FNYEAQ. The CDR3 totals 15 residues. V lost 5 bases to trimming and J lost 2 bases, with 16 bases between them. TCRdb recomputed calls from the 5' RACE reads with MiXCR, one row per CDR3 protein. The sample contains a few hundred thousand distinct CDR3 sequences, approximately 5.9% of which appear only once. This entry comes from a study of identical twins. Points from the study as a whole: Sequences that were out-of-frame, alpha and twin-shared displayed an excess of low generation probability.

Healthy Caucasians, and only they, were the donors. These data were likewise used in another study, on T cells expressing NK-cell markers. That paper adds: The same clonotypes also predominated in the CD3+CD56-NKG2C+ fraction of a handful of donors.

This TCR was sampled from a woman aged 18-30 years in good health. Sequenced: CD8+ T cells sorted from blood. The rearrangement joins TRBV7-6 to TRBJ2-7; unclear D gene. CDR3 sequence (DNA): TGTGCCAGCAGCCCAGAAACCAGACCTACCTACGAGCAGTACTTC. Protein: CASSPETRPTYEQYF.